The 5 T cell receptor beta chains in this list originate from one sample, sequenced in a study of blood T cell repertoires in COVID-19. The protocol was immunoSEQ multiplex PCR, while the TCRdb copy is restricted to in-frame clones and leaves out a portion. The data contain about 260,000 clones, 75% to 90% of them singletons. Sequencing was done on a sample of peripheral blood. The receptor set was obtained from a man in his thirties or forties with active or convalescent COVID-19.

The chain couples TRBV5-4 to TRBJ1-2; unclear D gene. V was pared by 4 bases and J by 0 bases, with 10 bases between. There are 14 residues in the CDR3. From germline, CDR1 is SGHNT and CDR2 YYREEE (reference sequence). The DNA for the CDR3 is TGTGCCAGCAGCCCGCAACAGCCTAACTATGGCTACACCTTC. Protein: CASSPQQPNYGYTF. The whole variable domain, remainder taken from reference TRBV5-4 and TRBJ1-2, is ETGVTQSPTHLIKTRGQQVTLRCSSQSGHNTVSWYQQALGQGPQFIFQYYREEENGRGNFPPRFSGLQFPNYSSELNVNALELDDSALYLCASSPQQPNYGYTFGSGTRLTVV.

The V gene is TRBV5-1, the J gene TRBJ1-4; a possible D gene is TRBD1 (6 bases). Germline assignment: CDR1 SGHRS and CDR2 YFSETQ. CDR3 length equals 14 residues. Trimming cost V 4 bases and J 4 bases, with 11 bases left between them. The CDR3 here is CASSPDSFNEKLFF. The CDR3, as DNA: TGCGCCAGCAGCCCGGACAGCTTTAATGAAAAACTGTTTTTT.

The rearrangement joins TRBV19 to TRBJ2-5, with 8 bases lining up with TRBD1. Losses at the gene ends were 9 bases for V and 0 bases for J; bases not matched to a gene: 9. The germline V gene has CDR1 LNHDA and CDR2 SQIVND (reference sequence). The CDR3 runs 15 residues. The CDR3 loop is CASNGQGIYQETQYF. The CDR3 coding sequence is TGTGCCAGCAACGGACAGGGAATCTACCAAGAGACCCAGTACTTC.

This clone was seen a handful of times. This rearrangement joins TRBV5-1 to TRBJ1-1; 7 bases are shared with TRBD1. The V gene's germline CDR1 is SGHRS and CDR2 YFSETQ. After removal of 4 bases from V and 0 bases from J, the junction contained 6 bases not matched to a gene. CDR3 length equals 15 residues. CDR3 protein: CASSTLQGLNTEAFF. In nucleotides, the CDR3 is TGCGCCAGCAGCACCTTACAGGGGTTGAACACTGAAGCTTTCTTT.

The chain has TRBV19 and TRBJ1-1; no firm D call. Germline CDR1 reads LNHDA; CDR2 reads SQIVND (reference sequence). The CDR3 length is 15 residues. The V end lost 4 bases, the J end lost 6 bases, and 18 bases lay between the germline ends. This chain's CDR3 is CASSTRGTTRAEAFF. The CDR3 nucleotides read TGTGCCAGTAGTACCCGGGGAACAACGAGGGCTGAAGCTTTCTTT.